These 2 T cell receptor beta chains came from one sample sequenced in a study of a mutant IDH1 vaccine in newly diagnosed glioma. These receptors are not linked to any known antigen. Here immunoSEQ multiplex PCR was the method, and the copy in TCRdb shows in-frame clones only, minus some. The data hold about 13,000 clones, with around 76% observed a single time. Described time point: week 47, end of study. The study gave 300 ug of mutant IDH1 20-mer peptide per vaccine dose, with topical imiquimod. Sequences were derived from PBMCs, sampled from a glioma patient whose treatment included an IDH1 peptide vaccine. The origin of the receptors is a woman in her 40s with glioma.

This chain connects TRBV6-1 to TRBJ2-6, with 7 bases matching TRBD1. J lost 1 base, V lost 3 bases, and 9 bases had no gene match. CDR3 size: 18 residues. Germline V gives CDR1 MNHNS, CDR2 SASEGT. In DNA, the CDR3 is TGTGCCAGCAGTGAGGAGATTACAGGGGCGTCTGGGGCCAACGTCCTGACTTTC. Its translation: CASSEEITGASGANVLTF.

This chain connects TRBV6-6 to TRBJ2-3; a possible D gene is TRBD2 (5 bases). From germline, CDR1 is MNHNY and CDR2 SVGAGI (reference sequence). The CDR3 has 16 amino acids. The V end lost 4 bases, the J end lost 0 bases, and 14 bases lay between the germline ends. The chain's CDR3 is CASSSLAQTSTDTQYF. The DNA for the CDR3 is TGTGCCAGCAGTTCGCTAGCCCAAACTAGCACAGATACGCAGTATTTT.